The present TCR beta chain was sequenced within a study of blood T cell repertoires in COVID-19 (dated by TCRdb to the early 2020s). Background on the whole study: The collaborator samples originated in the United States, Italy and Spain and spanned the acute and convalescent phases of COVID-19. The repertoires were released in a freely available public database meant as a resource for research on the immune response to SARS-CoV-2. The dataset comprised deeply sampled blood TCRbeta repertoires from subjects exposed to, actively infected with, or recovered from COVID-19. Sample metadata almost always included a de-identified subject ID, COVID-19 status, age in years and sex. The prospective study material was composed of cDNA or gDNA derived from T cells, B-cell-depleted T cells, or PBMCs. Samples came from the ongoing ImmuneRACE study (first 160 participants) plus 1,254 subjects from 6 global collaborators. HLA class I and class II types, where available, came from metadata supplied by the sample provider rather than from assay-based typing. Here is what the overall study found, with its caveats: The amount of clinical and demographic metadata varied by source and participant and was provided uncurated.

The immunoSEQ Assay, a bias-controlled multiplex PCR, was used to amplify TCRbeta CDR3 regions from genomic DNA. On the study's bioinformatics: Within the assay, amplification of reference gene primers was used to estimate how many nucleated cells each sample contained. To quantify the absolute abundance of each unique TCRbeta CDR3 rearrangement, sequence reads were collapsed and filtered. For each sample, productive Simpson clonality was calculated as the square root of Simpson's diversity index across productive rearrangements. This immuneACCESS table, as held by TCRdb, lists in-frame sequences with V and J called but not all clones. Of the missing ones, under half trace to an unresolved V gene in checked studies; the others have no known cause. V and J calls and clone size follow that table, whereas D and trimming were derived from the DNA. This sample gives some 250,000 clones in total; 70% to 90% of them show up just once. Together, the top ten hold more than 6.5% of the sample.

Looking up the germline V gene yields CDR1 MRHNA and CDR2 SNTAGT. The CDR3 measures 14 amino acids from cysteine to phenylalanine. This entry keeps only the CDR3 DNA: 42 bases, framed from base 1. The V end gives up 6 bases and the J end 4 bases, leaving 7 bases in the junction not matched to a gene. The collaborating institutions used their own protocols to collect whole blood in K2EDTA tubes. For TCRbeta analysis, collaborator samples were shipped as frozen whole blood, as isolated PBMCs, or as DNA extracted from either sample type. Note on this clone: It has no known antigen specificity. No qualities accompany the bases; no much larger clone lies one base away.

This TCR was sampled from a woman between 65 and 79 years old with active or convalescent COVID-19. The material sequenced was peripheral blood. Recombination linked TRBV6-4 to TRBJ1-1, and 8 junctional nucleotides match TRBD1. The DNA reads TGTGCCAGCAGGAATCAGGGGGCCGGCACTGAAGCTTTCTTT. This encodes CASRNQGAGTEAFF.